These T cell receptor beta chains were read from a single sample in a study of cytotoxic CD8 clonotypes in ibrutinib-treated CLL. Some clones are missing from TCRdb's copy, which holds only in-frame ones; the method was immunoSEQ multiplex PCR. The sample has around 150,000 clones, over 75% seen once. The starting material was PBMCs, obtained at disease progression, from a patient treated with ibrutinib. Receptors originate from a human donor with chronic lymphocytic leukemia. CDR3s include the opening cysteine and the closing phenylalanine or tryptophan.

TRBJ1-5,TRBV19,CASSIMASTSNQPQHF
TRBJ1-2,TRBV6-1,CASERGRRNYGYTF
TRBJ2-5,TRBV6-5,CASSYRPSGQETQYF
TRBJ1-2,TRBV19,CASSPGPGRRFYGYTF
TRBJ2-7,TRBV10-3,CAISSRLAGSGDEQYF
TRBJ1-5,TRBV28,CASTRQGGLGRQPQHF
TRBJ1-1,TRBV19,CAAISPGQNTEAFF
TRBJ2-7,TRBV6-5,CASRTPSGRGYEQYF
TRBJ1-1,TRBV7-3,CASSQIGDTEAFF
TRBJ2-7,TRBV5-1,CASSSTAFYEQYF
TRBJ1-4,TRBV7-9,CASSPRTGLGEKLFF
TRBJ1-4,TRBV6-1,CASRYDRVVSEKLFF
TRBJ2-7,TRBV25-1,CASSVDRGYALYEQYF
TRBJ2-7,TRBV5-1,CASSPWTGRSGEQYF
TRBJ2-7,TRBV28,CASSFAGRAREQYF
TRBJ2-3,TRBV11-3,CASSFSRGTDTQYF
TRBJ1-2,TRBV7-9,CASSPMDGYTF
TRBJ2-5,TRBV9,CASSPEGRYAETQYF